The clone carrying this TCR beta chain came up many times. The antigen is undetermined. This sample was taken from a study of CD8 T cells in ankylosing spondylitis. Whole-study results and caveats: Clones tied to disease were said to be significantly enriched in matched ankylosing spondylitis synovial fluid.

Using its own MiXCR run on the 5' RACE reads, TCRdb lists one record per CDR3 protein. The repertoire holds 150,000 to 200,000 distinct CDR3 sequences, approximately 16% seen once, with under 9% in the top ten. CDR3 size: 12 residues. Trimming left V 1 base short and J 6 bases short, with 8 bases between. Germline V gene lookup returns CDR1 DFQATT and CDR2 SNEGSKA (reference sequence). The chain couples TRBV20-1 to TRBJ2-3; D unresolved. The receptor was derived from a male donor with ankylosing spondylitis or in good health (not recorded which). The specimen was blood, either unsorted or a sorted T cell fraction (not recorded which). Here the CDR3 reads CSARGVEDTQYF. The CDR3 DNA follows: TGCAGTGCTAGAGGAGTCGAGGATACGCAGTATTTT.